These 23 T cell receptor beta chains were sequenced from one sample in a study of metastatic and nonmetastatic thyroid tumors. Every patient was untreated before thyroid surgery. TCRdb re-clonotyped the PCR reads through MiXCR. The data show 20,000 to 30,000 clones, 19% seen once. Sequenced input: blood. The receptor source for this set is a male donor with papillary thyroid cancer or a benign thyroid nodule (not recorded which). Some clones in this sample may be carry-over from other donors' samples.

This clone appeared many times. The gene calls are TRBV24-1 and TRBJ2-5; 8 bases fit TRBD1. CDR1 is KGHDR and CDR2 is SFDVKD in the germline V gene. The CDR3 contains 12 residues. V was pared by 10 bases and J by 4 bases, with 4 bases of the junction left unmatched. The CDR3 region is CATSGGRETQYF. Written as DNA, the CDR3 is TGTGCCACTTCAGGGGGCCGAGAGACCCAGTACTTC.

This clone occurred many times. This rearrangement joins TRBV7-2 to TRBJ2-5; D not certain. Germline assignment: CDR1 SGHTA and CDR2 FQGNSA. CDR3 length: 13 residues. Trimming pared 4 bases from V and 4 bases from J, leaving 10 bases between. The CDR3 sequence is CASSSLGSETQYF. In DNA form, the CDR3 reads TGTGCCAGCAGCTCCCTCGGGTCAGAGACCCAGTACTTC. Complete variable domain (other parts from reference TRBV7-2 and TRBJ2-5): GAGVSQSPSNKVTEKGKDVELRCDPISGHTALYWYRQSLGQGLEFLIYFQGNSAPDKSGLPSDRFSAERTGGSVSTLTIQRTQQEDSAVYLCASSSLGSETQYFGPGTRLLVL.

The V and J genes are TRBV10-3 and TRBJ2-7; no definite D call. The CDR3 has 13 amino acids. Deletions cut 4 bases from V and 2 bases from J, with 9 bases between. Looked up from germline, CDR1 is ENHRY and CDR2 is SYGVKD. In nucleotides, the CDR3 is TGTGCCATCAGTGGGGGTCAACCCTACGAGCAGTACTTC. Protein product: CAISGGQPYEQYF.

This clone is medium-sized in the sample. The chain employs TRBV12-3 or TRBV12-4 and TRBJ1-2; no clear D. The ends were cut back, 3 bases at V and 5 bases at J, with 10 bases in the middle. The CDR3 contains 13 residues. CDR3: CASSFGERYGYTF. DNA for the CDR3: TGTGCCAGCAGTTTTGGGGAGAGGTATGGCTACACCTTC.

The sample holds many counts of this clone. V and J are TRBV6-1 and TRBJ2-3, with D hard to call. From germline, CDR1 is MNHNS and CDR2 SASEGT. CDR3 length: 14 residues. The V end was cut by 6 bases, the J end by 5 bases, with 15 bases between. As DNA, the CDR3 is TGTGCCAGCAGGCCCTTTATCAGAAAAGATACGCAGTATTTT. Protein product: CASRPFIRKDTQYF.

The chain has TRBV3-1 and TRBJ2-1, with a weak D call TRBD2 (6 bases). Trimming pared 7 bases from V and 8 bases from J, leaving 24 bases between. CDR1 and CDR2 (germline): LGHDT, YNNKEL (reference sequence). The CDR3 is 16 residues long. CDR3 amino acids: CASTRFMREFTHEQFF. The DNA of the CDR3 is TGTGCCAGCACCCGCTTTATGCGGGAATTCACCCATGAGCAGTTCTTC.

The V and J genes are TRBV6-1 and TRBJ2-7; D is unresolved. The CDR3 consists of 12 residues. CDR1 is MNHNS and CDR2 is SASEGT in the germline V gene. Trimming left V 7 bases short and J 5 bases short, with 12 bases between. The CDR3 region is CASIKPPDEQYF. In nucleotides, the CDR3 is TGTGCCAGCATCAAGCCCCCCGACGAGCAGTACTTC.

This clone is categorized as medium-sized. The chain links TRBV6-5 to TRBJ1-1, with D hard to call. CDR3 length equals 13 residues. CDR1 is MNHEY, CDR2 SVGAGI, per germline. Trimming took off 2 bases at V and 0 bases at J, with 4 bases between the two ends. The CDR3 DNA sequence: TGTGCCAGCAGTTACGAGGTGAACACTGAAGCTTTCTTT. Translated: CASSYEVNTEAFF.

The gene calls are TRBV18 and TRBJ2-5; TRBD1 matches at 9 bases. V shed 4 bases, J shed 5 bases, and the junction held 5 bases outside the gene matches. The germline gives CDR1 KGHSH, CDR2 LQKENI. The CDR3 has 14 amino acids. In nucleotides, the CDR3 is TGTGCCAGCTCACAACAGGGGGCTTGGGAGACCCAGTACTTC. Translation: CASSQQGAWETQYF.

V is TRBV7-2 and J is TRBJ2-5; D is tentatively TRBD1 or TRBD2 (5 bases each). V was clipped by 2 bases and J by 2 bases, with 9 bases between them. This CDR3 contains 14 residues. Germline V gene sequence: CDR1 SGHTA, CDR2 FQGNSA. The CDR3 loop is CASSLWGLQETQYF. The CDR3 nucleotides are TGTGCCAGCAGCTTATGGGGGTTGCAAGAGACCCAGTACTTC.

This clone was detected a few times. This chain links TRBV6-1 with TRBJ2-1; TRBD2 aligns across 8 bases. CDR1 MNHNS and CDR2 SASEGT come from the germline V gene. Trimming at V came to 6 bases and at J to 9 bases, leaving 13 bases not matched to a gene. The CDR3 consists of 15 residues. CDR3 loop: CASRAGTRIGGEQFF. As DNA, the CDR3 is TGTGCCAGCAGGGCCGGGACTAGGATTGGGGGTGAGCAGTTCTTC.

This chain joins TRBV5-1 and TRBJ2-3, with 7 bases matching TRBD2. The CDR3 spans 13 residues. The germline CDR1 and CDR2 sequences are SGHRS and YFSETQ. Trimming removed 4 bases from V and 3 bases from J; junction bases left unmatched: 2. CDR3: CASSGGGTDTQYF. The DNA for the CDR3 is TGCGCCAGCAGCGGGGGAGGGACAGATACGCAGTATTTT.

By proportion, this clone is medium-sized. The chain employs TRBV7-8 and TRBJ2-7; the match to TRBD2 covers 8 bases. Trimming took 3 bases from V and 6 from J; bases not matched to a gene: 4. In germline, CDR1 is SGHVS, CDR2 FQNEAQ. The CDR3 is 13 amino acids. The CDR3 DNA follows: TGTGCCAGCAGCTTGTCGGCGGGAGGCGAGCAGTACTTC. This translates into CASSLSAGGEQYF.

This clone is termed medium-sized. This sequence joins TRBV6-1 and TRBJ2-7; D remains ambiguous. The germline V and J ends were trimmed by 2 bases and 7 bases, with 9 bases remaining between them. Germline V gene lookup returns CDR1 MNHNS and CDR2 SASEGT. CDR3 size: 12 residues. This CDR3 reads CASSELFGEQYF. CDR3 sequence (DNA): TGTGCCAGCAGTGAACTCTTCGGTGAGCAGTACTTC.

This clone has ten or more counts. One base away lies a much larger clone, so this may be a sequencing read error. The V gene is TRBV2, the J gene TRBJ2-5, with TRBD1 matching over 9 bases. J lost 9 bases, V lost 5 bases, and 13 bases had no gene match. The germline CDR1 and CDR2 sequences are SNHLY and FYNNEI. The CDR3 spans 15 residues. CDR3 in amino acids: CASSHPGQGMVAQYF. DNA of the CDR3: TGTGCCAGCAGTCACCCGGGACAGGGTATGGTGGCCCAGTACTTC.

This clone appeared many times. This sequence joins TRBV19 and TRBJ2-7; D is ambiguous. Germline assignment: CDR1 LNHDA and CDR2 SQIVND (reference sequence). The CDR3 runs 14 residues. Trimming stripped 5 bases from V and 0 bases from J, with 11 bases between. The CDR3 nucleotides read TGTGCCAGTAGTCCCCTGTGGAGCTCCTACGAGCAGTACTTC. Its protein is CASSPLWSSYEQYF.

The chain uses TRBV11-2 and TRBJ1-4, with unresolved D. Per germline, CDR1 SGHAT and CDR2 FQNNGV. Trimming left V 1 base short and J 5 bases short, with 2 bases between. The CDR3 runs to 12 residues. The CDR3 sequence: CASSLGNEKLFF. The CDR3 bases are TGTGCCAGCAGCTTAGGCAATGAAAAACTGTTTTTT.

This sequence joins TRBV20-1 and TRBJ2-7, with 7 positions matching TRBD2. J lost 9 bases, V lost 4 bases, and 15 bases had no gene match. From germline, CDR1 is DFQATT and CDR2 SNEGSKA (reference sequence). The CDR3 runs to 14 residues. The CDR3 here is CSATGGAGRESQYF. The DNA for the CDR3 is TGCAGTGCTACAGGCGGAGCGGGGCGGGAGTCGCAGTACTTC.

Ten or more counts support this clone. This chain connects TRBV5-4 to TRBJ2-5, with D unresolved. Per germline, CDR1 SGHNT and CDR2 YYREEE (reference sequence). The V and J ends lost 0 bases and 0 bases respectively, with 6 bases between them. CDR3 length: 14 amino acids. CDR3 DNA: TGTGCCAGCAGCTTGGCTCTATACCAAGAGACCCAGTACTTC. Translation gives CASSLALYQETQYF.

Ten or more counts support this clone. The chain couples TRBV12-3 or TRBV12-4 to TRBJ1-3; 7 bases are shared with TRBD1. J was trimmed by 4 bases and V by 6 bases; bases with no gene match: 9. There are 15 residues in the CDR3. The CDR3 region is CASSPKTGLGNTIYF. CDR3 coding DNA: TGTGCCAGCAGCCCTAAGACAGGGTTGGGAAACACCATATATTTT.

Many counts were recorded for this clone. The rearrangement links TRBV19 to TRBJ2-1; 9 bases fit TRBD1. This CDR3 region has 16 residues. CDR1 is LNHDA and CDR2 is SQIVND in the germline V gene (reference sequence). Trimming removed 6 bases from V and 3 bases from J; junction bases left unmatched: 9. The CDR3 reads CASREHRDRDYNEQFF. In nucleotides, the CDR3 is TGTGCCAGTAGGGAGCACCGGGACAGGGACTACAATGAGCAGTTCTTC.

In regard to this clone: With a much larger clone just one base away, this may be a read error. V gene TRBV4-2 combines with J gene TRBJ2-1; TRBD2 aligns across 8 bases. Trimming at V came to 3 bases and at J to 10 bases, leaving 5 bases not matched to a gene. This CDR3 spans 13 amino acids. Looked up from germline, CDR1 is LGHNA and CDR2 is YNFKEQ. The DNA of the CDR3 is TGTGCCAGCAGCCAGACTAGCGCGAGAGAGCAGTTCTTC. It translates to CASSQTSAREQFF.

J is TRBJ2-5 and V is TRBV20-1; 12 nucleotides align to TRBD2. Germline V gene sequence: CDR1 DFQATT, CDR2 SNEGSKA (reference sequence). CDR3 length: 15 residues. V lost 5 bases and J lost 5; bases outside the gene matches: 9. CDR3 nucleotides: TGCAGTGCTTCCGGACTAGCGGGATCGGATGAGACCCAGTACTTC. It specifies CSASGLAGSDETQYF.